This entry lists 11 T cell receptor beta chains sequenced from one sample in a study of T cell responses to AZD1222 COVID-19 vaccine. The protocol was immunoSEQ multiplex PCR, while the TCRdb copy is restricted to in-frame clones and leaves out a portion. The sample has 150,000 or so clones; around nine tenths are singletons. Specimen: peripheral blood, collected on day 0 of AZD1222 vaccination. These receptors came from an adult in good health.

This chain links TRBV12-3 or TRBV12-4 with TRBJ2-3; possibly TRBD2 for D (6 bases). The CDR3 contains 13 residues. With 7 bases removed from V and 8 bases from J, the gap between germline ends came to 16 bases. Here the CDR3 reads CASTLAPNPTQYF. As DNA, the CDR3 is TGTGCCAGCACACTAGCTCCCAACCCTACGCAGTATTTT.

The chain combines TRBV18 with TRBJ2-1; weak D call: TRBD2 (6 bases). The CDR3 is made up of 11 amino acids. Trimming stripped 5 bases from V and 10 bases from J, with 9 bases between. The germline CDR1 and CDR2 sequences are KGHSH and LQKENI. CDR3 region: CASSAGLEQFF. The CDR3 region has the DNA TGTGCCAGCTCAGCAGGACTAGAGCAGTTCTTC.

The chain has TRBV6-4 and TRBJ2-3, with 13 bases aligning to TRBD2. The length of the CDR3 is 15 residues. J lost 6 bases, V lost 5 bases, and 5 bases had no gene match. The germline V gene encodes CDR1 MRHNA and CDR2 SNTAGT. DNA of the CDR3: TGTGCCAGCAGTACTAGCGGGGGGGTCTTCGATACGCAGTATTTT. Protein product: CASSTSGGVFDTQYF.

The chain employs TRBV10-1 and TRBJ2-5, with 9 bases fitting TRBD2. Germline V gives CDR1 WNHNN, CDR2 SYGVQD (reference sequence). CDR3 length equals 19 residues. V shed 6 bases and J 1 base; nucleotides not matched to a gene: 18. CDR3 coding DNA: TGCGCCAGCAGCCTGTCGTCTGGTAGCGGGGGTGTCCCCCAAGAGACCCAGTACTTC. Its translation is CASSLSSGSGGVPQETQYF.

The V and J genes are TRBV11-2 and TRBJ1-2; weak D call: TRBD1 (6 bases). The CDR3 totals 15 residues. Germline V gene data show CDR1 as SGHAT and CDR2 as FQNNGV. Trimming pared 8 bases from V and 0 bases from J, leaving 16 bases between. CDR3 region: CASGISGHPNYGYTF. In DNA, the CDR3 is TGTGCCAGCGGAATCTCGGGACACCCTAACTATGGCTACACCTTC.

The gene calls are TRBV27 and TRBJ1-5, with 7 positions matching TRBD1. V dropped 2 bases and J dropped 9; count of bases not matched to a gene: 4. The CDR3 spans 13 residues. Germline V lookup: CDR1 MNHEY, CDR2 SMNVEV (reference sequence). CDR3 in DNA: TGTGCCAGCAGTTTAGGGAGACAGGGGCCCCAGCATTTT. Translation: CASSLGRQGPQHF.

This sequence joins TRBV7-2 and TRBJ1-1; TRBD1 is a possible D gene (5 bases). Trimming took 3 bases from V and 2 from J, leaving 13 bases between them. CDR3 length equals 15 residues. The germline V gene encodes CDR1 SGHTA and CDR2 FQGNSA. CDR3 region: CASSFPGTGNTEAFF. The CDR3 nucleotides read TGTGCCAGCAGCTTCCCGGGGACGGGAAACACTGAAGCTTTCTTT.

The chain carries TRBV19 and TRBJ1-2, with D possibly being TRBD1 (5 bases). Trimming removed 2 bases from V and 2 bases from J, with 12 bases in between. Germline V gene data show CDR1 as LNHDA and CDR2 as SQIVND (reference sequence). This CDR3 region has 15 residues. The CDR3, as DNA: TGTGCCAGTAGTATATCTGGCCCAGGGAACTATGGCTACACCTTC. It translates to CASSISGPGNYGYTF.

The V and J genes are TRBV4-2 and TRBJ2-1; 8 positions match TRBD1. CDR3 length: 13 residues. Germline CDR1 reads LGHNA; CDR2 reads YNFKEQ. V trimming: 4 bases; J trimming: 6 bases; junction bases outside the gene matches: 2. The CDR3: CASSPTGANEQFF. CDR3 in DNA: TGTGCCAGCAGCCCGACAGGGGCCAATGAGCAGTTCTTC.

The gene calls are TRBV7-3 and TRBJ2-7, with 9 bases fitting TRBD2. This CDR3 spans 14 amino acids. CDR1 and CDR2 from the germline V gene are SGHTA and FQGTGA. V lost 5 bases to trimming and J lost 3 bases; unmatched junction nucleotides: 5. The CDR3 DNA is TGTGCCAGCAGCGTTAGCGGGGGAGGCTACGAGCAGTACTTC. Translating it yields CASSVSGGGYEQYF.

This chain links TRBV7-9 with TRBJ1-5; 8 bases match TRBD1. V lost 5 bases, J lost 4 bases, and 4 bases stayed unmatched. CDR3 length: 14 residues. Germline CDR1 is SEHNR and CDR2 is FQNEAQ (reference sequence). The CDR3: CASSLQGVNQPQHF. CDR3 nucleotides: TGTGCCAGCAGCCTACAGGGGGTAAATCAGCCCCAGCATTTT.